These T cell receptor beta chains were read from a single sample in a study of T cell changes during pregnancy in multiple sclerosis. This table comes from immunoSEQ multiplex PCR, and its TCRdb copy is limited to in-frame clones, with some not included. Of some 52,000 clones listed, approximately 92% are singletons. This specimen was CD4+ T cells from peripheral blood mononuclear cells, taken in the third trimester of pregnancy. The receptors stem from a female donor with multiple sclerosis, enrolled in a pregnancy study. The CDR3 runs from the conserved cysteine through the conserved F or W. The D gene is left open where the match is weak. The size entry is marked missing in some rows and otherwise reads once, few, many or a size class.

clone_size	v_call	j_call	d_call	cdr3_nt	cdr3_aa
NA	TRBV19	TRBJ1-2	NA	TGTGCCAGTAGTATCAGGAATTCTAACTATGGCTACACCTTC	CASSIRNSNYGYTF
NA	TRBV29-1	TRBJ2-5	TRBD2	TGCAGCGTTGAGGAAGCGGGAGGGCCGGAGACCCAGTACTTC	CSVEEAGGPETQYF
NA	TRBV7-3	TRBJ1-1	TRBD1	TGTGCCAGCAGCTTAAACAGGGGAACTGAAGCTTTCTTT	CASSLNRGTEAFF
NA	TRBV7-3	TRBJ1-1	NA	TGTGCCAGCAGCTTAGGTGGCCCGAACACTGAAGCTTTCTTT	CASSLGGPNTEAFF
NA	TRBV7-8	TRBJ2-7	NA	TGTGCCAGCAGCTTAGGACGCAGGGTAGGCGACGAGCAGTACTTC	CASSLGRRVGDEQYF
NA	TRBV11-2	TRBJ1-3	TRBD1	TGTGCCAGCAGCTTAGGCGGGACAGGGGTCGGAAACACCATATATTTT	CASSLGGTGVGNTIYF
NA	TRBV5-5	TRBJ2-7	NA	TGTGCCAGCAGCTTGGAGGGTAGCGGTTCCTACGAGCAGTACTTC	CASSLEGSGSYEQYF
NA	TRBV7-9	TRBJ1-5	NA	TGTGCCAGCACCGACTCGACGGGACTTTCGGAGCCCCAGCATTTT	CASTDSTGLSEPQHF
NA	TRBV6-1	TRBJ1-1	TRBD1	TGTGCCAGCATCGACAGGGCCGTGAACACTGAAGCTTTCTTT	CASIDRAVNTEAFF
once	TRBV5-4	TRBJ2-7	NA	TGTGCCAGCAGCTTAAGGGGCTCCTACGAGCAGTACTTC	CASSLRGSYEQYF
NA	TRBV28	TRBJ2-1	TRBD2	TGTGCCAGCAGTTCCCCGGGGGGGGGTGAGCAGTTCTTC	CASSSPGGGEQFF
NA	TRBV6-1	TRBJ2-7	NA	TGTGCCAGCACAGAAGGGGTCAGGGGAAACGAGCAGTACTTC	CASTEGVRGNEQYF
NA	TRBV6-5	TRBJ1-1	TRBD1	TGTGCCAGCAGTTCCCGTAGAGGGGGCAGGGAAGCTTTCTTT	CASSSRRGGREAFF
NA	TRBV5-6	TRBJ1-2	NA	TGTGCCAGCAGCCCGGACACCCAAGGGGGCTACACCTTC	CASSPDTQGGYTF
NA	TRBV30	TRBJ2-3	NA	TGTGCCTGGAATCGGGAAACAGATACGCAGTATTTT	CAWNRETDTQYF
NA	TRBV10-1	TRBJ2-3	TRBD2	TGCGCCAGCAGTGGAAGTAGCGGGAGCTTAGATACGCAGTATTTT	CASSGSSGSLDTQYF
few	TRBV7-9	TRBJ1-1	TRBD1	TGTGCCAGCAGCATCGGACAGGTTAACACTGAAGCTTTCTTT	CASSIGQVNTEAFF
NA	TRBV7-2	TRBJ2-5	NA	TGTGCCAGCAGCTTAGAGGGGAGGGAGACCCAGTACTTC	CASSLEGRETQYF
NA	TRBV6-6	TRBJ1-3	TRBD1	TGTGCCAGCAGTCGGGGACAGGGTCTCCTCGGAAACACCATATATTTT	CASSRGQGLLGNTIYF
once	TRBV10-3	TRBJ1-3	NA	TGTGCCATCAGTGGGACAGCCTCTGGAAACACCATATATTTT	CAISGTASGNTIYF
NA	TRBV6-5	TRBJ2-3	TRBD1	TGTGCCAGCAGTCGAACAGGGGTTGTAGATACGCAGTATTTT	CASSRTGVVDTQYF
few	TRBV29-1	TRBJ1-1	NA	TGCAGCGTTGAACGGGGGGGATCCACTGAAGCTTTCTTT	CSVERGGSTEAFF
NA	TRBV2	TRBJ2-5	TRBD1	TGTGCCAGCAGGGGGGGCGACAGGGGGAAAGGAGAGACCCAGTACTTC	CASRGGDRGKGETQYF
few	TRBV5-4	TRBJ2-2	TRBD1	TGTGCCAGCAGCCAATTGGGACAGGGTCGGGAAGGCGGGGAGCTGTTTTTT	CASSQLGQGREGGELFF
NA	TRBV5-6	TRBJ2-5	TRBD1	TGTGCCAGCAGCTTTTTAGGGACAGGGGGCGGAGAGACCCAGTACTTC	CASSFLGTGGGETQYF
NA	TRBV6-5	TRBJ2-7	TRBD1	TGTGCCAGCAGTTACACAGGGGGCGGCTCCTACGAGCAGTACTTC	CASSYTGGGSYEQYF
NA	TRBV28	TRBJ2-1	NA	TGTGCCAGCAGCTCCCAGGGGGGTGAGCAGTTCTTC	CASSSQGGEQFF
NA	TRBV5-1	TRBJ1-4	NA	TGCGCCAGCACCCTGCGGGGGTTTGCAACTAATGAAAAACTGTTTTTT	CASTLRGFATNEKLFF
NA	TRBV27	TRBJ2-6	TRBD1	TGTGCCAGCAGTTTATCTTACCCACTCACCCTCGGGACAGGGTCTGGGGCCAACGTCCTGACTTTC	CASSLSYPLTLGTGSGANVLTF
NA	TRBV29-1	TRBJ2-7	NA	TGCAGCGTAGCCTCTGGCCCGGGTCTGATCGACGAGCAGTACTTC	CSVASGPGLIDEQYF
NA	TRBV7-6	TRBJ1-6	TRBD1	TGTGCCAGCAGACCTGCCGGGACAGAAGCTTCACCCCTCCACTTT	CASRPAGTEASPLHF
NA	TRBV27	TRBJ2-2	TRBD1	TGTGCCAGCAGAAGGACAGGCCCGAAGACCGGGGAGCTGTTTTTT	CASRRTGPKTGELFF
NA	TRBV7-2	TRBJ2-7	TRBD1	TGTGCCAGCCGCCGACAGGGGATGGGCTACGAGCAGTACTTC	CASRRQGMGYEQYF
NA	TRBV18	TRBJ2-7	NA	TGTGCCAGCTCACCGTCTGAGGGCCCCTCTTTCCCCTACGAGCAGTACTTC	CASSPSEGPSFPYEQYF
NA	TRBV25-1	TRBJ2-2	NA	TGTGCCAGCAGTGAGTTTTGGCCGAACACCGGGGAGCTGTTTTTT	CASSEFWPNTGELFF
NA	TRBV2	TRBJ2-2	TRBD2	TGTGCCAGCAGTGAAGGCCTAGCGGGAGTCGGGGAGCTGTTTTTT	CASSEGLAGVGELFF
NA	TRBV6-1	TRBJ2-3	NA	TGTGCCAGCAGTGAAGGCGGTAGCAGCACAGATACGCAGTATTTT	CASSEGGSSTDTQYF
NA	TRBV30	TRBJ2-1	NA	TGTGCCTGGGTCCCGATGGGTGGGGCCAATGAGCAGTTCTTC	CAWVPMGGANEQFF
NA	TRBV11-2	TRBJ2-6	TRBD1	TGTGCCAGCAGCTACAGAGTCGGACAGGGTTACTCTGGGGCCAACGTCCTGACTTTC	CASSYRVGQGYSGANVLTF
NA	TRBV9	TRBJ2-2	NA	TGTGCCAGCAGCGTAACGGGGAATGCAGGCGGGGAGCTGTTTTTT	CASSVTGNAGGELFF
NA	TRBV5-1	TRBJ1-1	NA	TGCGCCAGCAGCTTGGACAGAACCTTGAACACTGAAGCTTTCTTT	CASSLDRTLNTEAFF
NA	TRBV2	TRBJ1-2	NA	TGTGCCAGCAGGGGCAGGGAATTTGGCCTTAACTATGGCTACACCTTC	CASRGREFGLNYGYTF
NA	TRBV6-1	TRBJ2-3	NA	TGTGCCAGCAGTGAAGTTGGGGCAGGGGGCACAGATACGCAGTATTTT	CASSEVGAGGTDTQYF
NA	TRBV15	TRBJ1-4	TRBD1	TGTGCCACCAGCAGGGCCGGGACAGGGGATGAAAAACTGTTTTTT	CATSRAGTGDEKLFF
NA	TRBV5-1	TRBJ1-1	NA	TGCGCCAGCAGCTTGGCGACAGACACTGAAGCTTTCTTT	CASSLATDTEAFF
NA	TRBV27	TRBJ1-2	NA	TGTGCCAGCAGACCCTCCTCTAGAGCTAACTATGGCTACACCTTC	CASRPSSRANYGYTF
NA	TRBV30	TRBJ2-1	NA	TGTGCCTGGAGTGTCCAGGGTCGTGAGCAGTTCTTC	CAWSVQGREQFF
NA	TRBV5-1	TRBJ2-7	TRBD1	TGCGCCAGCAGCATCAAACAGGGGGCCTACGAGCAGTACTTC	CASSIKQGAYEQYF
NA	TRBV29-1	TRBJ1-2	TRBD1	TGCAGCGTTGAAGGTCAGGACAGGGTGCGCGGCTACACCTTC	CSVEGQDRVRGYTF
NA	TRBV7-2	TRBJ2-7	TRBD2	TGTGCCAGCAGCTTAGAGGGGCTAGCGGGAGTCGAGCAGTACTTC	CASSLEGLAGVEQYF
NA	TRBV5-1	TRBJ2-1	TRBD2	TGCGCCAGCAGCTTGGGACTAGCGGGGCTATACAATGAGCAGTTCTTC	CASSLGLAGLYNEQFF
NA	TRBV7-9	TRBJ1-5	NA	TGTGCCAGCAGCTTCGACACCGGGACCCAGCATTTT	CASSFDTGTQHF
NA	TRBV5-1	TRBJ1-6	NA	TGCGCCAGCAGCTTGGCGGACAGACATTCACCCCTCCACTTT	CASSLADRHSPLHF